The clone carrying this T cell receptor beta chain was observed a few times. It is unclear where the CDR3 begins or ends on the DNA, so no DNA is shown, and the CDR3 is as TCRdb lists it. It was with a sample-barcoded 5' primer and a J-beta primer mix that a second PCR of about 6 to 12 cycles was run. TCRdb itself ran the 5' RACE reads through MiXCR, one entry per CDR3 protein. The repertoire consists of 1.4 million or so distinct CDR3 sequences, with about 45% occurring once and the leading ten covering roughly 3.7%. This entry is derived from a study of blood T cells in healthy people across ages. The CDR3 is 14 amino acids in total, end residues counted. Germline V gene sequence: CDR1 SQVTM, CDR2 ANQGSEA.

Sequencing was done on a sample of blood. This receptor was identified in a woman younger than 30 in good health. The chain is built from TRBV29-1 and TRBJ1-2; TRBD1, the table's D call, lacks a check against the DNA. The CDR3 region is CSVSLDTDLGGYTF.